This TCR beta chain was profiled in a study of T cells in Graves' hyperthyroidism and ophthalmopathy. Amplified regions were TCR beta CDR3 sequences from RNA transcripts. First-round RT-PCR of the TCR CDR3 relied on the HTBI primer set. TCRdb ran MiXCR on the multiplex PCR reads and lists one entry per CDR3 protein. The profile covers 250,000 to 350,000 distinct CDR3 sequences, with about 15% appearing a single time and approximately 60% taken by the ten largest. Germline V lookup: CDR1 LNHDA, CDR2 SQIVND (reference sequence). The CDR3 contains 15 residues. V shed 6 bases, J shed 0 bases, and the junction held 8 bases outside the gene matches.

The genes are TRBV19 and TRBJ2-7; 7 positions match TRBD1. The TCR was taken from a woman aged 60-70 years with Graves' ophthalmopathy. The specimen was blood. CDR3 loop: CASRETGWSSYEQYF. The CDR3 DNA follows: TGTGCCAGTAGAGAGACAGGGTGGAGCTCCTACGAGCAGTACTTC.